The 23 T cell receptor beta chains listed next were all sequenced from one sample in a study of early T cells in non-severe SARS-CoV-2 infection. TCRdb reanalysed the 5' RACE reads using MiXCR and keeps one entry per CDR3 protein. This table holds some 48,000 distinct CDR3 sequences, about 7.4% found once. Sequencing used whole blood. These receptors came from an adult who was a healthcare worker with PCR-confirmed SARS-CoV-2 infection or an uninfected control (not recorded which).

Ten or more counts support this clonotype. The V gene is TRBV3-1, the J gene TRBJ1-5; TRBD1 is a possible D gene (5 bases). Deletions cut 3 bases from V and 9 bases from J, with 12 bases between. The CDR3 is made up of 13 amino acids. CDR1 and CDR2 from the germline V gene are LGHDT and YNNKEL (reference sequence). Here the CDR3 DNA reads TGTGCCAGCAGCCAGGGGGTCGGTGGGCCCCAGCATTTT. This sequence encodes CASSQGVGGPQHF.

The V and J genes are TRBV20-1 and TRBJ2-5; 9 nucleotides match TRBD2. The CDR3 runs 16 residues. CDR1 and CDR2 (germline): DFQATT, SNEGSKA (reference sequence). Trimming removed 1 base from V and 1 base from J; junction bases left unmatched: 7. The CDR3 nucleotides read TGCAGTGCTAGAGCCTTTTTGACTAGCGGCCAAGAGACCCAGTACTTC. Its protein product is CSARAFLTSGQETQYF.

This clonotype was recorded many times. This chain connects TRBV6-6 to TRBJ2-2; 7 bases agree with TRBD1. CDR3 length equals 14 residues. Germline lookup yields CDR1 MNHNY and CDR2 SVGAGI (reference sequence). The J segment lost 6 bases and the V segment lost 4 bases, leaving 5 bases of the junction unmatched. CDR3: CASSSTGDAGELFF. In DNA, the CDR3 is TGTGCCAGCAGTTCTACAGGGGACGCCGGGGAGCTGTTTTTT.

As concerns this clonotype: This may stem from a read error, because a much larger clone lies one nucleotide away. V and J are TRBV6-4 and TRBJ2-3; 7 bases fit TRBD2. The CDR3 has 16 amino acids. Germline V lookup: CDR1 MRHNA, CDR2 SNTAGT. V lost 6 bases, J lost 6 bases, and 15 bases stayed unmatched. In DNA, the CDR3 is TGTGCCAGCAGAGACGGGGGGTCCGACGGGTATGATACGCAGTATTTT. It yields the protein CASRDGGSDGYDTQYF.

The chain uses TRBV28 and TRBJ2-5; D is unclear. The CDR3 covers 13 residues. V lost 5 bases and J 2 bases, leaving 9 bases between the germline ends. CDR1 and CDR2 from the germline V gene are MDHEN and SYDVKM. CDR3 coding DNA: TGTGCCAGCAGTCCCGCCCTACAAGAGACCCAGTACTTC. Its protein is CASSPALQETQYF.

This clonotype was recorded at least ten times. The chain employs TRBV20-1 and TRBJ2-2; D might be TRBD2 (5 bases). Germline lookup yields CDR1 DFQATT and CDR2 SNEGSKA (reference sequence). The CDR3 has 16 residues. V was clipped by 0 bases and J by 1 base, with 12 bases between them. CDR3: CSARDPVRGNTGELFF. The CDR3 bases are TGCAGTGCTAGAGATCCCGTTCGGGGGAACACCGGGGAGCTGTTTTTT.

As concerns this clonotype: This may be a read error, as it is one base from a much larger clone. The chain employs TRBV3-1 and TRBJ1-6; the D is unclear. This CDR3 spans 16 amino acids. Germline CDR1 and CDR2: LGHDT and YNNKEL (reference sequence). The CDR3 loop reads CASSQDPRFRSSPLQF. The CDR3 region has the DNA TGTGCCAGCAGCCAAGATCCACGGTTTCGATCCTCACCCCTCCAATTT.

CDR3 region: CASSRGESRETQYF. The CDR3 DNA follows: TGTGCCAGCAGTCGAGGGGAAAGTAGAGAGACCCAGTACTTC. The chain uses TRBV2 and TRBJ2-5; D assignment may be TRBD1 or TRBD2 (5 bases each). Germline assignment: CDR1 SNHLY and CDR2 FYNNEI. Trimming cost V 5 bases and J 4 bases, with 14 bases left between them. This CDR3 is built from 14 residues.

This clonotype appeared a few times. The junction shows a germline mismatch at one end, possibly a read error. The genes are TRBV9 and TRBJ1-1; weak D call: TRBD1 (5 bases). CDR3 length: 15 amino acids. From germline, CDR1 is SGDLS and CDR2 YYNGEE. DNA of the CDR3: TGTGCCAGCAGCGTAGCCGCGCAGGGAGTCACTGAAGTTTTCTTT. It codes for CASSVAAQGVTEVFF.

This clonotype was detected many times. This chain connects TRBV12-3 or TRBV12-4 to TRBJ1-5; the D gene is possibly TRBD1 (5 bases). V dropped 3 bases and J dropped 2 bases, with 11 bases sitting between them. The CDR3 loop spans 15 amino acids. For the CDR3, the DNA is TGTGCCAGCAGTTTGGGGGGTCTGGGCAATCAGCCCCAGCATTTT. Protein sequence: CASSLGGLGNQPQHF.

Ten or more counts support this clonotype. The rearrangement joins TRBV12-3 or TRBV12-4 to TRBJ1-5, with D possibly being TRBD1 (6 bases). This CDR3 is 14 amino acids long. V dropped 3 bases and J dropped 4 bases, with 10 bases sitting between them. CDR3 sequence reads: CASSLQQGNQPQHF. Written as DNA, the CDR3 is TGTGCCAGCAGTTTGCAACAGGGTAATCAGCCCCAGCATTTT.

This clonotype occurred a few times. The chain is built from TRBV20-1 and TRBJ2-5, with D possibly being TRBD1 (6 bases). The V end lost 3 bases, the J end lost 3 bases, and 20 bases lay between the germline ends. The CDR3 sequence is 16 residues long. Germline V gives CDR1 DFQATT, CDR2 SNEGSKA (reference sequence). CDR3: CSASSALTGGKETQYF. CDR3 bases: TGCAGTGCTAGCTCCGCCCTGACAGGTGGGAAAGAGACCCAGTACTTC.

This clonotype has more than one count but fewer than ten. The chain joins TRBV28 to TRBJ2-3, with a possible D match to TRBD1 (6 bases). V was trimmed by 6 bases and J by 3 bases, leaving 10 bases between them. Germline lookup yields CDR1 MDHEN and CDR2 SYDVKM. There are 13 residues in the CDR3. The CDR3 DNA sequence: TGTGCCAGCAGAATGACAGGAACAGATACGCAGTATTTT. Translated, it gives CASRMTGTDTQYF.

This clonotype was seen ten or more times. The chain couples TRBV12-3 or TRBV12-4 to TRBJ2-2; 9 bases align to TRBD1. V gave up 6 bases and J gave up 4 bases; unmatched junction bases: 6. The length of the CDR3 is 15 residues. CDR3 residues: CASSRTGVVTGELFF. In DNA form, the CDR3 reads TGTGCCAGCAGCAGGACAGGGGTGGTCACCGGGGAGCTGTTTTTT.

The chain recombines TRBV7-2 with TRBJ1-1, with D maybe TRBD1 (5 bases). From germline, CDR1 is SGHTA and CDR2 FQGNSA. The CDR3 contains 14 residues. V shed 1 base and J shed 4 bases, with 10 bases lying between them. The CDR3 sequence is CASSLVPGTTEAFF. The CDR3 coding sequence is TGTGCCAGCAGCTTAGTGCCGGGGACCACTGAAGCTTTCTTT. Combining the CDR3 with reference TRBV7-2 and TRBJ1-1 gives the whole variable domain GAGVSQSPSNKVTEKGKDVELRCDPISGHTALYWYRQSLGQGLEFLIYFQGNSAPDKSGLPSDRFSAERTGGSVSTLTIQRTQQEDSAVYLCASSLVPGTTEAFFGQGTRLTVV.

This clonotype appeared many times. The CDR3 coding sequence is TGCGCCAGCAGCCACCCTACAGGGTTGGAATCCTATGGCTACACCTTC. It is translated as CASSHPTGLESYGYTF. The V gene is TRBV4-1, the J gene TRBJ1-2, with TRBD1 as a possible D gene (6 bases). The germline CDR1 and CDR2 sequences are MGHRA and YSYEKL. The CDR3 covers 16 residues. The germline V and J ends were trimmed by 3 bases and 4 bases, with 18 bases remaining between them.

This chain links TRBV10-3 with TRBJ2-7; 7 nucleotides align to TRBD1. V shed 3 bases, J shed 6 bases, and the junction held 11 bases outside the gene matches. Looked up from germline, CDR1 is ENHRY and CDR2 is SYGVKD. This CDR3 has 15 amino acids. The CDR3 region is CAISDPTGILGEQYF. The CDR3 DNA follows: TGTGCCATCAGTGACCCGACAGGGATTTTGGGCGAGCAGTACTTC.

This clonotype was seen ten or more times. The chain links TRBV6-6 to TRBJ1-2; 8 bases match TRBD1. The CDR3 has 14 amino acids. Looked up from germline, CDR1 is MNHNY and CDR2 is SVGAGI (reference sequence). V dropped 2 bases and J dropped 2; count of bases not matched to a gene: 1. CDR3 nucleotides: TGTGCCAGCAGTTACCGGACAGGGAACTATGGCTACACCTTC. This sequence encodes CASSYRTGNYGYTF.

This clonotype showed up just a few times. This chain joins TRBV19 and TRBJ2-5; the D is unclear. This CDR3 is 13 amino acids long. The germline V gene has CDR1 LNHDA and CDR2 SQIVND (reference sequence). V lost 4 bases to trimming and J lost 2 bases, with 8 bases between them. The CDR3 loop is CASSTAAQETQYF. CDR3 DNA: TGTGCCAGTAGTACGGCGGCGCAAGAGACCCAGTACTTC.

This clonotype was counted many times. J is TRBJ2-7 and V is TRBV4-3; tentative D call: TRBD2 (5 bases). There are 14 residues in the CDR3. Germline CDR1 LGHNA, CDR2 YSLEER. Deletions cut 4 bases from V and 0 bases from J, with 10 bases between. The CDR3 here is CASSPSGSSYEQYF. The CDR3 DNA is TGCGCCAGCAGCCCATCGGGAAGCTCCTACGAGCAGTACTTC.

On this clonotype itself: Being one base from a much bigger clone, this may be a read error. The chain links TRBV2 to TRBJ1-1; 8 nucleotides agree with TRBD1. CDR1 is SNHLY, CDR2 FYNNEI, per germline. The CDR3 is 15 amino acids. CDR3 loop: CPSREQTGANTEAFF. The DNA of the CDR3 is TGTCCCAGCAGGGAACAGACAGGGGCGAACACTGAAGCTTTCTTT.

This clonotype has a handful of counts. The J gene is TRBJ1-1, the V gene TRBV12-3 or TRBV12-4; the match to TRBD1 covers 8 bases. V lost 2 bases, J lost 2 bases, and 7 bases stayed unmatched. This CDR3 comprises 16 residues. CDR3 protein: CASSLRAGGLNTEAFF. In DNA, the CDR3 is TGTGCCAGCAGTTTAAGGGCAGGGGGCCTTAACACTGAAGCTTTCTTT.

At least ten counts were recorded for this clonotype. The chain has TRBV6-4 and TRBJ2-3; 9 bases are a match to TRBD2. CDR3 length: 15 amino acids. The V segment lost 3 bases and the J segment 2 bases; nucleotides outside the gene matches: 3. Germline loops: CDR1 MRHNA, CDR2 SNTAGT. CDR3 DNA: TGTGCCAGCAGTGAGGTAGCGGGGGCCACAGATACGCAGTATTTT. Translation gives CASSEVAGATDTQYF.